Each of the 17 T cell receptor beta chains below was sequenced from the same sample in a study of blood T cells in healthy people across ages. For the second PCR, which ran for about 7 to 12 cycles, a sample-barcoded 5' primer and a J-beta primer mix were used. MiXCR, applied by TCRdb to the 5' RACE reads, yields one record per CDR3 protein. This repertoire shows nearly 800,000 distinct CDR3 sequences, around 25% found once; its top ten account for more than 3%. A further study also used this sample, focusing on T cells of mothers and their children.

Sequencing was carried out using blood. The receptors here all came from a boy younger than 18 in good health.

This clonotype occurred a few times. One junction end does not reproduce the germline sequence, and a read error may be involved. The chain recombines TRBV27 with TRBJ2-7; 8 bases map to TRBD2. CDR3 length equals 14 residues. Germline V gene data show CDR1 as MNHEY and CDR2 as SMNVEV (reference sequence). CDR3 residues: CASSLWASGYEQYF. The CDR3 DNA reads as TGCGCCAGCAGTTTATGGGCTAGCGGGTACGAGCAGTACTTC.

This clonotype was recorded a few times. This sequence joins TRBV29-1 and TRBJ2-2, with D maybe TRBD2 (5 bases). Between the trimmed V and J ends, which lost 5 bases and 5 bases, there was a span of 9 bases. The CDR3 has 12 amino acids. Germline values: CDR1 SQVTM, CDR2 ANQGSEA. The CDR3 nucleotides read TGCAGCGTTCGGCCGGGGACCGGGGAGCTGTTTTTT. Its translation is CSVRPGTGELFF.

J is TRBJ1-2 and V is TRBV4-1, with D unclear. The CDR3 runs 16 residues. CDR1 and CDR2 from the germline V gene are MGHRA and YSYEKL. Trimming left V 1 base short and J 3 bases short, with 15 bases between. CDR3 DNA sequence: TGCGCCAGCAGCCAAGCGGCCGCAAGAATTGACTATGGCTACACCTTC. Translating it yields CASSQAAARIDYGYTF.

This clonotype showed up many times. As DNA, the CDR3 is TGCGCCAGCAGCGCCGGGACTAGTTTGGAGACCCAGTACTTC. Translated, it gives CASSAGTSLETQYF. The chain carries TRBV5-1 and TRBJ2-5; 8 nucleotides align to TRBD2. V shed 4 bases, J shed 5 bases, and the junction held 7 bases outside the gene matches. The CDR3 loop spans 14 amino acids. The germline V gene encodes CDR1 SGHRS and CDR2 YFSETQ.

This clonotype was found a few times. The chain is built from TRBV28 and TRBJ2-5, with TRBD1 as a possible D gene (6 bases). Per the germline V gene, CDR1 is MDHEN and CDR2 is SYDVKM. This CDR3 spans 15 amino acids. The V gene lost 4 bases and the J gene lost 5 bases, with 17 bases spanning the gap. The CDR3 region is CASSSTGLYVETQYF. For the CDR3, the DNA is TGTGCCAGCAGTTCAACAGGGCTGTATGTTGAGACCCAGTACTTC. Together with reference TRBV28 and TRBJ2-5, the CDR3 gives the full variable domain: DVKVTQSSRYLVKRTGEKVFLECVQDMDHENMFWYRQDPGLGLRLIYFSYDVKMKEKGDIPEGYSVSREKKERFSLILESASTNQTSMYLCASSSTGLYVETQYFGPGTRLLVL.

This clonotype was counted a few times. The chain links TRBV29-1 to TRBJ2-7; the D is unclear. This CDR3 contains 11 residues. V dropped 3 bases and J dropped 3 bases, with 6 bases sitting between them. In germline, CDR1 is SQVTM, CDR2 ANQGSEA. The CDR3 protein is CSVEGDYEQYF. CDR3 nucleotides: TGCAGCGTTGAGGGCGACTACGAGCAGTACTTC.

This sequence joins TRBV29-1 and TRBJ1-2; no definite D call. The CDR3 covers 11 residues. Germline V gives CDR1 SQVTM, CDR2 ANQGSEA. The V end lost 5 bases, the J end lost 4 bases, and 8 bases lay between the germline ends. The CDR3 DNA sequence: TGCAGCGTTTTCTCCGTCTATGGCTACACCTTC. Translating it yields CSVFSVYGYTF.

This sequence joins TRBV12-3 or TRBV12-4 and TRBJ1-5, with 10 positions matching TRBD1. The CDR3 has 14 residues. V dropped 3 bases and J dropped 5; count of bases not matched to a gene: 1. The CDR3 DNA reads TGTGCCAGCAGTTTGACAGGGGGCTATCAGCCCCAGCATTTT. Its translation is CASSLTGGYQPQHF.

This clonotype has only a few counts. The chain combines TRBV6-1 with TRBJ1-1; 7 bases are shared with TRBD1. The germline CDR1 and CDR2 sequences are MNHNS and SASEGT. V gave up 6 bases and J gave up 1 base; unmatched junction bases: 5. CDR3 size: 14 residues. The CDR3 DNA reads TGTGCCAGCAGGGGATGGACAGGGAACACTGAAGCTTTCTTT. This gives the protein CASRGWTGNTEAFF.

This clonotype was counted a few times. This rearrangement joins TRBV29-1 to TRBJ1-1, with unresolved D. V shed 7 bases and J shed 3 bases, with 12 bases lying between them. The CDR3 spans 12 residues. Germline V gene data show CDR1 as SQVTM and CDR2 as ANQGSEA. The chain's CDR3 is CSAETRYTEAFF. The CDR3 DNA is TGCAGCGCCGAGACACGCTACACTGAAGCTTTCTTT.

The chain joins TRBV6-2 or TRBV6-3 to TRBJ2-4; no reliable D call. CDR1 and CDR2 from the germline V gene are MNHEY and SVGEGT. Deletions cut 2 bases from V and 0 bases from J, with 8 bases between. The length of the CDR3 is 15 residues. The CDR3 DNA follows: TGTGCCAGCAGTTACCCCATACTAGCCAAAAACATTCAGTACTTC. Protein product: CASSYPILAKNIQYF.

This clonotype was detected only a few times. This chain links TRBV7-6 with TRBJ2-7, with 12 bases lining up with TRBD1. CDR3 length equals 19 residues. The V and J ends lost 1 base and 2 bases, in that order; junction bases with no gene match: 12. CDR1 is SGHVS and CDR2 is FNYEAQ in the germline V gene. Written as DNA, the CDR3 is TGTGCCAGCAGCTTAGAGGGACAGGGGGCCCTAGCGGACCCCTACGAGCAGTACTTC. This encodes CASSLEGQGALADPYEQYF.

The rearrangement links TRBV6-5 to TRBJ2-3; 8 bases align to TRBD2. CDR1 MNHEY and CDR2 SVGAGI come from the germline V gene. The CDR3 is 15 amino acids. V was pared by 6 bases and J by 0 bases, with 5 bases of the junction left unmatched. The CDR3 DNA sequence: TGTGCCAGCAGCCCGCGGGGGGCCAGCACAGATACGCAGTATTTT. Protein: CASSPRGASTDTQYF.

This clonotype was seen a few times. The chain joins TRBV7-8 to TRBJ1-4; D is ambiguous. V was shortened by 5 bases and J by 8 bases, with 21 bases between the two germline ends. Germline-derived CDR1 and CDR2 are SGHVS and FQNEAQ. The CDR3 length is 16 residues. CDR3 in amino acids: CASSPEEMGSGEKLFF. The CDR3 DNA is TGTGCCAGCAGCCCTGAAGAGATGGGATCTGGGGAAAAACTGTTTTTT.

This clonotype was counted a few times. The V gene is TRBV29-1, the J gene TRBJ2-7, with D unclear. V lost 4 bases and J lost 5, with 12 bases in between. The CDR3 contains 12 residues. Germline-derived CDR1 and CDR2 are SQVTM and ANQGSEA. CDR3 coding DNA: TGCAGCGTTGTTCAGGATTTGAACGAGCAGTACTTC. Its protein product is CSVVQDLNEQYF.

The chain uses TRBV29-1 and TRBJ1-2; D is uncertain. Deletions cut 7 bases from V and 10 bases from J, with 16 bases between. The V gene's germline CDR1 is SQVTM and CDR2 ANQGSEA. CDR3 length equals 11 residues. The CDR3 region has the DNA TGCAGCGCTGCCCCCACAGTGGACTACACCTTC. It is translated as CSAAPTVDYTF.

This clonotype was seen a handful of times. J is TRBJ2-2 and V is TRBV7-2; maybe TRBD2 (5 bases). Trimming removed 6 bases at V and 3 bases at J, with 8 bases between. The CDR3 is 13 amino acids. Germline V gene sequence: CDR1 SGHTA, CDR2 FQGNSA. The CDR3: CASRYSDTGELFF. In DNA, the CDR3 is TGTGCCAGCAGATATAGCGACACCGGGGAGCTGTTTTTT.